These 13 T cell receptor beta chains share one sample of origin, sequenced in a study of Ad26.COV2.S vaccination and SARS-CoV-2 variants. Repertoires were generated with immunoSEQ multiplex PCR, while TCRdb's copy carries only in-frame clones and drops some. The sample consists of about 350,000 clones, 80% to 90% of them appearing once. The treatment: some 19 received Ad26.COV2.S at low or high dose, single or two shots; 5 received placebo; per-sample allocation not given. Day 63 after the first injection of vaccine or placebo was the sampling time. This specimen was peripheral blood, taken in a trial of Ad26.COV2.S vaccine versus placebo. The receptors shown here come from a person aged 18-65 years who received the Ad26.COV2.S COVID-19 vaccine or a placebo.

Details on this clone: The same CDR3 arises from other DNA sequences in this sample as well. The chain employs TRBV6-6 and TRBJ1-2; 10 bases map to TRBD1. This CDR3 has 15 amino acids. Germline-derived CDR1 and CDR2 are MNHNY and SVGAGI (reference sequence). V shed 6 bases, J shed 2 bases, and the junction held 6 bases outside the gene matches. CDR3 sequence reads: CASSPGTGVNYGYTF. The CDR3 DNA sequence: TGTGCCAGCAGCCCCGGGACAGGGGTAAACTATGGCTACACCTTC.

This clone was seen once. The sample holds other DNA sequences that translate to the same CDR3. The V gene is TRBV11-2, the J gene TRBJ1-3, with a weak D call TRBD1 (6 bases). V was clipped by 1 base and J by 2 bases, with 6 bases between them. CDR3 length equals 14 residues. Germline CDR1 reads SGHAT; CDR2 reads FQNNGV. The CDR3 DNA is TGTGCCAGCAGCTTAGCAGGGGCTGGAAACACCATATATTTT. The encoded protein is CASSLAGAGNTIYF.

V usage is TRBV13 and J usage is TRBJ2-2; D tentatively reads TRBD1 or TRBD2 (5 bases each). Germline V gene lookup returns CDR1 PRHDT and CDR2 FYEKMQ (reference sequence). CDR3 length equals 16 residues. V was cut by 3 bases and J by 7 bases, with 18 bases left in between. For the CDR3, the DNA is TGTGCCAGCAGCTTTCTAGCTAGACGAGGGGACGGGGAGCTGTTTTTT. Protein sequence: CASSFLARRGDGELFF.

This sequence joins TRBV7-3 and TRBJ2-6, with TRBD1 identical over 7 bases. CDR1 and CDR2 (germline): SGHTA, FQGTGA. V lost 8 bases to trimming and J lost 0 bases; unmatched junction nucleotides: 10. CDR3 size: 17 residues. This CDR3 reads CASGWGQPYSGANVLTF. Here the CDR3 DNA reads TGTGCCAGCGGGTGGGGACAGCCCTACTCTGGGGCCAACGTCCTGACTTTC.

A few counts support this clone. This chain links TRBV19 with TRBJ1-2; D unclear. Trimming left V 4 bases short and J 3 bases short, with 6 bases between. Germline CDR1 reads LNHDA; CDR2 reads SQIVND (reference sequence). This CDR3 contains 12 residues. The CDR3 DNA reads TGTGCCAGTAGTACAGGAGACTATGGCTACACCTTC. Its protein is CASSTGDYGYTF.

This rearrangement joins TRBV7-8 to TRBJ2-1; a possible D gene is TRBD2 (6 bases). CDR3 length: 15 residues. Per germline, CDR1 SGHVS and CDR2 FQNEAQ. V lost 2 bases and J 4 bases, leaving 12 bases between the germline ends. CDR3 sequence: CASSLRRDFYNEQFF. DNA of the CDR3: TGTGCCAGCAGCTTAAGAAGGGACTTTTACAATGAGCAGTTCTTC.

This clone was recorded a few times. The chain employs TRBV2 and TRBJ2-4, with TRBD1 identical over 8 bases. There are 15 residues in the CDR3. Germline V gene data show CDR1 as SNHLY and CDR2 as FYNNEI. The J segment lost 0 bases and the V segment lost 7 bases, leaving 5 bases of the junction unmatched. This CDR3 reads CASNGQGRAKNIQYF. CDR3 nucleotides: TGTGCCAGCAACGGACAGGGAAGAGCCAAAAACATTCAGTACTTC.

The V call is TRBV5-5, the J call TRBJ1-1, with TRBD1 as a possible D gene (6 bases). The length of the CDR3 is 14 residues. Germline assignment: CDR1 SGHKS and CDR2 YYEKEE (reference sequence). V lost 6 bases to trimming and J lost 7 bases, with 19 bases between them. CDR3 residues: CASNIVRGSVEAFF. The CDR3 DNA sequence: TGTGCCAGCAATATAGTCAGGGGCTCAGTTGAAGCTTTCTTT.

This clone was seen a few times. The chain joins TRBV6-6 to TRBJ1-5; perhaps TRBD1 as D (6 bases). CDR1 is MNHNY, CDR2 SVGAGI, per germline (reference sequence). V lost 5 bases and J 0 bases, leaving 11 bases between the germline ends. This CDR3 contains 15 residues. The CDR3 DNA reads as TGTGCCAGCAGTGCACAACAGGGTAGCAATCAGCCCCAGCATTTT. Translating it yields CASSAQQGSNQPQHF.

The chain carries TRBV19 and TRBJ2-5; maybe TRBD2 (6 bases). Trimming removed 6 bases at V and 1 base at J, with 15 bases between. The length of the CDR3 is 15 residues. Per germline, CDR1 LNHDA and CDR2 SQIVND (reference sequence). The CDR3 protein is CASRPSGESQETQYF. The CDR3 DNA follows: TGTGCCAGTAGGCCATCGGGGGAGTCCCAAGAGACCCAGTACTTC.

The chain couples TRBV19 to TRBJ2-2; 7 bases map to TRBD2. Unmatched junction bases numbered 9, after V lost 7 bases and J lost 4 bases. Germline CDR1 LNHDA, CDR2 SQIVND (reference sequence). The CDR3 has 15 residues. The CDR3 sequence is CASKGRTRFTGELFF. Here the CDR3 DNA reads TGTGCCAGTAAAGGAAGGACTAGATTCACCGGGGAGCTGTTTTTT.

The gene calls are TRBV5-4 and TRBJ1-1; tentatively, D is TRBD1 (5 bases). The germline V gene encodes CDR1 SGHNT and CDR2 YYREEE (reference sequence). CDR3 length: 13 residues. Trimming pared 5 bases from V and 6 bases from J, leaving 14 bases between. CDR3 sequence reads: CASSILGGPEAFF. Written as DNA, the CDR3 is TGTGCCAGCAGTATATTGGGGGGACCTGAAGCTTTCTTT.

V and J are TRBV2 and TRBJ1-1; TRBD1 might be the D (5 bases). CDR3 length: 13 amino acids. The V and J ends lost 6 bases and 6 bases respectively, with 14 bases between them. Germline CDR1 is SNHLY and CDR2 is FYNNEI. The CDR3, as DNA: TGTGCCAGCAGCTTACAGGTGTTCGCTGAAGCTTTCTTT. Amino acid sequence: CASSLQVFAEAFF.